Below, 22 T cell receptor beta chains from the same sample are listed, as sequenced in a study of T cell changes during pregnancy in multiple sclerosis. Here immunoSEQ multiplex PCR was the method, and the copy in TCRdb shows in-frame clones only, minus some. This sample has around 63,000 clones, with 90% to 95% found just once. The sequencing here drew on peripheral blood, taken in the third trimester of pregnancy. These receptors all stem from a female donor in good health, enrolled as a control in a pregnancy study.

This clone was seen a single time. This chain joins TRBV7-2 and TRBJ1-5; D remains unclear. The CDR3 loop spans 13 amino acids. Germline V CDR1 and CDR2: SGHTA, FQGNSA. Trimming took 5 bases from V and 0 from J, leaving 5 bases between them. The CDR3 coding sequence is TGTGCCAGCAGCCGCGATAGCAATCAGCCCCAGCATTTT. Its protein is CASSRDSNQPQHF.

This clone has a single count. The V gene is TRBV29-1, the J gene TRBJ1-2; 10 positions match TRBD1. Germline V gene data show CDR1 as SQVTM and CDR2 as ANQGSEA. J gave up 6 bases and V 1 base, and 2 bases lay outside the gene matches. This CDR3 is built from 13 residues. The CDR3 sequence is CSVEAGTGDGYTF. For the CDR3, the DNA is TGCAGCGTTGAAGCCGGGACAGGGGATGGCTACACCTTC.

The genes are TRBV28 and TRBJ1-1, with no clear D. Trimming took off 7 bases at V and 11 bases at J, with 20 bases between the two ends. CDR1 is MDHEN and CDR2 is SYDVKM in the germline V gene. The CDR3 runs 13 residues. The DNA of the CDR3 is TGTGCCAGCACCCCCAATCGGCTACGGAGGGCTTTCTTT. Translation gives CASTPNRLRRAFF.

The gene calls are TRBV23-1 and TRBJ2-2, with D possibly being TRBD2 (5 bases). TRBV23-1 is an ORF, with its function uncertain. This CDR3 comprises 13 residues. The ends were cut back, 0 bases at V and 8 bases at J, with 7 bases in the middle. The CDR3 here is CASSQSRGGELFF. The DNA for the CDR3 is TGCGCCAGCAGTCAATCGCGCGGGGGGGAGCTGTTTTTT.

The chain employs TRBV5-1 and TRBJ2-3; tentative D call: TRBD2 (6 bases). V was trimmed by 2 bases and J by 5 bases, leaving 21 bases between them. Germline V CDR1 and CDR2: SGHRS, YFSETQ. The CDR3 has 17 residues. The CDR3 nucleotides read TGCGCCAGCAGCTTCATACCTGGGGAGCTGGGGGGAGATACGCAGTATTTT. Translating gives CASSFIPGELGGDTQYF.

This clone is a singleton in its sample. The CDR3: CASSSNRDRRNYGYTF. In DNA form, the CDR3 reads TGTGCCAGCAGCTCTAATCGGGACAGGAGGAACTATGGCTACACCTTC. V usage is TRBV13 and J usage is TRBJ1-2, with 8 bases aligning to TRBD1. Losses at the gene ends were 4 bases for V and 2 bases for J; bases not matched to a gene: 9. The germline V gene has CDR1 PRHDT and CDR2 FYEKMQ (reference sequence). The CDR3 runs to 16 residues.

This chain uses TRBV28 with TRBJ1-2, with unresolved D. CDR1 is MDHEN and CDR2 is SYDVKM in the germline V gene. Trimming stripped 6 bases from V and 0 bases from J, with 11 bases between. The CDR3 sequence is 14 residues long. CDR3 bases: TGTGCCAGCAGAAACCTCATAGCTAACTATGGCTACACCTTC. Translating gives CASRNLIANYGYTF.

This clone was observed a handful of times. This chain joins TRBV5-4 and TRBJ1-2; TRBD1 matches 8 bases. CDR1 is SGHNT and CDR2 is YYREEE in the germline V gene (reference sequence). This CDR3 is 14 amino acids long. The junction had 13 bases not matched to a gene; V was cut back by 7 bases and J by 8 bases. CDR3 DNA sequence: TGTGCCAGCGGAGACAGGGGTATCGTTATGGGCTACACCTTC. Amino acids: CASGDRGIVMGYTF.

The V gene is TRBV19, the J gene TRBJ2-1; TRBD1 agrees at 7 bases. Germline CDR1 reads LNHDA; CDR2 reads SQIVND (reference sequence). Trimming took 5 bases from V and 7 from J; bases not matched to a gene: 20. The CDR3 is 18 residues long. DNA for the CDR3: TGTGCCAGTAGTTCGCGGCCAGGGGGTGGGGGCTCTGTGAATGAGCAGTTCTTC. This gives the protein CASSSRPGGGGSVNEQFF.

J is TRBJ2-7 and V is TRBV5-6; D may be TRBD1 (5 bases). From germline, CDR1 is SGHDT and CDR2 YYEEEE. The V end was cut by 2 bases, the J end by 4 bases, with 7 bases between. CDR3 size: 12 residues. The CDR3 region has the DNA TGTGCCAGCAGCTTCAGACAGTACGAGCAGTACTTC. Its protein product is CASSFRQYEQYF. The whole variable domain, filled in from reference TRBV5-6 and TRBJ2-7, reads DAGVTQSPTHLIKTRGQQVTLRCSPKSGHDTVSWYQQALGQGPQFIFQYYEEEERQRGNFPDRFSGHQFPNYSSELNVNALLLGDSALYLCASSFRQYEQYFGPGTRLTVT.

The V and J genes are TRBV13 and TRBJ2-1, with TRBD1 identical over 10 bases. CDR1 and CDR2 from the germline V gene are PRHDT and FYEKMQ (reference sequence). Trimming removed 5 bases from V and 8 bases from J; junction bases left unmatched: 6. This CDR3 has 14 amino acids. CDR3 residues: CASSPGDRGDEQFF. In DNA, the CDR3 is TGTGCCAGCAGCCCAGGGGACAGGGGTGATGAGCAGTTCTTC.

This clone was found once. The V and J genes are TRBV9 and TRBJ2-1; a weak D match, TRBD1 (5 bases). Trimming removed 0 bases from V and 2 bases from J, with 12 bases in between. The CDR3 is made up of 16 amino acids. The germline V gene encodes CDR1 SGDLS and CDR2 YYNGEE. CDR3 loop: CASSVAPGLTYNEQFF. CDR3 nucleotide sequence: TGTGCCAGCAGCGTAGCCCCAGGGCTAACCTACAATGAGCAGTTCTTC.

The chain has TRBV15 and TRBJ2-3; tentative D call: TRBD2 (7 bases). The V gene's germline CDR1 is LNHNV and CDR2 YYDKDF (reference sequence). This CDR3 is built from 20 residues. Trimming removed 2 bases from V and 2 bases from J, with 26 bases in between. For the CDR3, the DNA is TGTGCCACCAGCAGACCCAGGGGAGGGTCTGGGGGTCTATACACAGATACGCAGTATTTT. Amino acid sequence: CATSRPRGGSGGLYTDTQYF.

V gene TRBV7-9 combines with J gene TRBJ2-7; D might be TRBD1 (5 bases). Germline V lookup: CDR1 SEHNR, CDR2 FQNEAQ (reference sequence). The CDR3 length is 15 residues. The V and J ends lost 2 bases and 3 bases respectively, with 14 bases between them. CDR3 DNA sequence: TGTGCCAGCAGCTTAATGGGGCTGGGCGGCTACGAGCAGTACTTC. This translates into CASSLMGLGGYEQYF. The entire variable domain, with the rest obtained from reference TRBV7-9 and TRBJ2-7, is as follows: DTGVSQNPRHKITKRGQNVTFRCDPISEHNRLYWYRQTLGQGPEFLTYFQNEAQLEKSRLLSDRFSAERPKGSFSTLEIQRTEQGDSAMYLCASSLMGLGGYEQYFGPGTRLTVT.

This chain links TRBV6-1 with TRBJ2-7, with TRBD1 matching 7 bases. Germline loops: CDR1 MNHNS, CDR2 SASEGT. J gave up 0 bases and V 5 bases, and 4 bases lay outside the gene matches. The CDR3 extends over 14 amino acids. The DNA of the CDR3 is TGTGCCAGCAGTCTGGACAGGCTCTCCTACGAGCAGTACTTC. Encoded protein: CASSLDRLSYEQYF.

The chain recombines TRBV28 with TRBJ2-7; TRBD1 might be the D (7 bases). There are 16 residues in the CDR3. Germline lookup yields CDR1 MDHEN and CDR2 SYDVKM. Trimming removed 7 bases at V and 4 bases at J, with 23 bases between. The chain's CDR3 is CASNVARGDIRYEQYF. The CDR3 region has the DNA TGTGCCAGCAACGTTGCCAGGGGGGACATAAGATACGAGCAGTACTTC.

This chain connects TRBV27 to TRBJ1-4; perhaps TRBD1 as D (5 bases). The length of the CDR3 is 17 residues. Trimming pared 5 bases from V and 0 bases from J, leaving 16 bases between. Germline V lookup: CDR1 MNHEY, CDR2 SMNVEV (reference sequence). CDR3 in amino acids: CASSPIQVLATNEKLFF. The CDR3 DNA reads TGTGCCAGCAGTCCGATACAGGTTCTAGCAACTAATGAAAAACTGTTTTTT.

The CDR3 sequence is CASQQDRGRETQYF. DNA of the CDR3: TGTGCCAGCCAACAGGACAGGGGGCGAGAGACCCAGTACTTC. The chain joins TRBV18 to TRBJ2-5; 11 bases line up with TRBD1. Germline trimming cut 8 bases from V and 4 bases from J; bases unmatched to any gene: 6. This CDR3 comprises 14 residues. Germline V gene lookup returns CDR1 KGHSH and CDR2 LQKENI. The whole variable domain, filled in from reference TRBV18 and TRBJ2-5, reads NAGVMQNPRHLVRRRGQEARLRCSPMKGHSHVYWYRQLPEEGLKFMVYLQKENIIDESGMPKERFSAEFPKEGPSILRIQQVVRGDSAAYFCASQQDRGRETQYFGPGTRLLVL.

DNA for the CDR3: TGTGCCAGCAGCCGACTTAGCGGGAGGGAGGCTACGCAGTATTTT. Amino acids: CASSRLSGREATQYF. This chain connects TRBV6-6 to TRBJ2-3, with 11 bases identical to TRBD2. Germline CDR1 is MNHNY and CDR2 is SVGAGI (reference sequence). The CDR3 is made up of 15 amino acids. V shed 6 bases and J 8 bases; nucleotides not matched to a gene: 10.

V is TRBV11-3 and J is TRBJ2-5, with 11 bases aligning to TRBD2. CDR1 SGHNT and CDR2 YENEEA come from the germline V gene. V shed 5 bases, J shed 5 bases, and the junction held 7 bases outside the gene matches. The CDR3 loop spans 15 amino acids. Written as DNA, the CDR3 is TGTGCCAGCAGCGCAACTAGCGGGAGCGGGGAGACCCAGTACTTC. Its protein product is CASSATSGSGETQYF.

The chain is built from TRBV10-3 and TRBJ2-3, with D possibly matching TRBD2 (7 bases). This CDR3 comprises 16 residues. Germline V gene data show CDR1 as ENHRY and CDR2 as SYGVKD. V lost 5 bases and J 2 bases, leaving 17 bases between the germline ends. CDR3 nucleotide sequence: TGTGCCATCAGTCCTCTTGGGGGGGCCACCACAGATACGCAGTATTTT. It codes for CAISPLGGATTDTQYF.

The chain carries TRBV5-1 and TRBJ2-2; 14 nucleotides line up with TRBD2. The V gene's germline CDR1 is SGHRS and CDR2 YFSETQ. CDR3 length equals 17 residues. After removal of 5 bases from V and 3 bases from J, the junction contained 6 bases not matched to a gene. The CDR3 is CASSGTSGSPDTGELFF. CDR3 sequence (DNA): TGCGCCAGCAGTGGGACTAGCGGGAGTCCTGACACCGGGGAGCTGTTTTTT.